The rows below give T cell receptor beta chains drawn from one sample of a study of control samples from healthy donors and cancer patients. The table came from immunoSEQ multiplex PCR; TCRdb's copy has only in-frame clones and leaves some out. This sample has 160,000 or so clones, with 92% found just once. The sequenced sample consisted of blood. All receptors derive from a woman aged 25 to 39 in good health. CDR3s include the opening cysteine and the closing phenylalanine or tryptophan. D genes are given only for firm matches. Only part of the rows carry a size: once, few, many, or a class if the clone is expanded.

J gene: TRBJ2-3
D gene: TRBD2
V gene: TRBV10-1
clone size: .
CDR3 DNA: TGCGCCAGCAGTGTTGGGACTAGCGGACTAGATACGCAGTATTTT
CDR3 protein: CASSVGTSGLDTQYF

J gene: TRBJ2-5
D gene: TRBD1
V gene: TRBV24-1
clone size: .
CDR3 DNA: TGTGCCACCAGTGATCCGGGACAGGGGCTCAGGGAAGAGACCCAGTACTTC
CDR3 protein: CATSDPGQGLREETQYF

J gene: TRBJ2-2
D gene: TRBD2
V gene: TRBV6-2/TRBV6-3
clone size: .
CDR3 DNA: TGTGCCAGCAGTTCACGACTAGCGGGAGGCGGGGGCACCGGGGAGCTGTTTTTT
CDR3 protein: CASSSRLAGGGGTGELFF

J gene: TRBJ1-5
D gene: TRBD1
V gene: TRBV6-5
clone size: .
CDR3 DNA: TGTGCCAGCAGGGGACAGGTCGTTCGTCAGCCCCAGCATTTT
CDR3 protein: CASRGQVVRQPQHF

J gene: TRBJ2-3
D gene: .
V gene: TRBV27
clone size: .
CDR3 DNA: TGTGCCAGCAGTCTGGCAACAGATTCTAGCACAGATACGCAGTATTTT
CDR3 protein: CASSLATDSSTDTQYF

J gene: TRBJ1-1
D gene: .
V gene: TRBV6-1
clone size: .
CDR3 DNA: TGTGCCAGCAGTGAGACCTACACTGAAGCTTTCTTT
CDR3 protein: CASSETYTEAFF

J gene: TRBJ2-7
D gene: .
V gene: TRBV9
clone size: .
CDR3 DNA: TGTGCCAGCAGCCCCCGCAGCGGGTCCTTCTACGAGCAGTACTTC
CDR3 protein: CASSPRSGSFYEQYF

J gene: TRBJ1-3
D gene: .
V gene: TRBV2
clone size: .
CDR3 DNA: TGTGCCAGCAGTGGGGACCCTGGAAACACCATATATTTT
CDR3 protein: CASSGDPGNTIYF

J gene: TRBJ2-3
D gene: TRBD2
V gene: TRBV7-6
clone size: .
CDR3 DNA: TGTGCCAGCAGCTCTACCGGACTAGCGGAGTACACAGATACGCAGTATTTT
CDR3 protein: CASSSTGLAEYTDTQYF

J gene: TRBJ2-7
D gene: TRBD2
V gene: TRBV10-3
clone size: .
CDR3 DNA: TGTGCCATCAGTGACACTAGCGGGAATTTCTTCGAGCAGTACTTC
CDR3 protein: CAISDTSGNFFEQYF

J gene: TRBJ2-7
D gene: .
V gene: TRBV5-6
clone size: .
CDR3 DNA: TGTGCCAGCAGCCACGGGGCCTACGAGCAGTACTTC
CDR3 protein: CASSHGAYEQYF

J gene: TRBJ2-2
D gene: TRBD2
V gene: TRBV3-1/TRBV3-2
clone size: .
CDR3 DNA: TGTGCCAGCAGCCAAGGACTAGCGGGAGTACGCACCGGGGAGCTGTTTTTT
CDR3 protein: CASSQGLAGVRTGELFF

J gene: TRBJ1-5
D gene: .
V gene: TRBV19
clone size: .
CDR3 DNA: TGTGCCAGTAGTATTGGTCAGGGCCAGCCCCAGCATTTT
CDR3 protein: CASSIGQGQPQHF

J gene: TRBJ2-7
D gene: .
V gene: TRBV28
clone size: .
CDR3 DNA: TGTGCCAGCAGTTTATATGGGGGCCTATACGAGCAGTACTTC
CDR3 protein: CASSLYGGLYEQYF

J gene: TRBJ1-1
D gene: .
V gene: TRBV7-3
clone size: .
CDR3 DNA: TGTGCCAGCAGCTTATGGGCAGGGGCAAACACTGAAGCTTTCTTT
CDR3 protein: CASSLWAGANTEAFF

J gene: TRBJ2-3
D gene: TRBD2
V gene: TRBV5-1
clone size: .
CDR3 DNA: TGCGCCAGCAGCGACGGGACTAGCGGGAGAGATACGCAGTATTTT
CDR3 protein: CASSDGTSGRDTQYF

J gene: TRBJ1-1
D gene: .
V gene: TRBV28
clone size: .
CDR3 DNA: TGTGCCAGCCAGCAAGGGGGGAGGGCTTTCACTGAAGCTTTCTTT
CDR3 protein: CASQQGGRAFTEAFF

J gene: TRBJ1-6
D gene: .
V gene: TRBV28
clone size: .
CDR3 DNA: TGTGCCAGCAGTTTCCGAGACGCCTATAATTCACCCCTCCACTTT
CDR3 protein: CASSFRDAYNSPLHF

J gene: TRBJ2-2
D gene: TRBD2
V gene: TRBV6-4
clone size: .
CDR3 DNA: TGTGCCAGCAGTAAATCTTCACTCCTAGCGGGGCTCCCGAACACCGGGGAGCTGTTTTTT
CDR3 protein: CASSKSSLLAGLPNTGELFF

J gene: TRBJ2-2
D gene: .
V gene: TRBV28
clone size: .
CDR3 DNA: TGTGCCAGCAGTGGACAGGGTTGGCTTGCTAGCGGGACCGGGGAGCTGTTTTTT
CDR3 protein: CASSGQGWLASGTGELFF

J gene: TRBJ2-7
D gene: TRBD2
V gene: TRBV4-1
clone size: .
CDR3 DNA: TGCGCCAGCAGCCCTAAACTAGCGGGGCCCTCCTACGAGCAGTACTTC
CDR3 protein: CASSPKLAGPSYEQYF

J gene: TRBJ2-1
D gene: .
V gene: TRBV5-1
clone size: .
CDR3 DNA: TGCGCCAGCAGCTTCTCGGGAGTTTACAATGAGCAGTTCTTC
CDR3 protein: CASSFSGVYNEQFF

J gene: TRBJ1-2
D gene: .
V gene: TRBV6-5
clone size: .
CDR3 DNA: TGTGCCAGCAGTCGACAGAACACTAACTATGGCTACACCTTC
CDR3 protein: CASSRQNTNYGYTF

J gene: TRBJ1-2
D gene: .
V gene: TRBV2
clone size: .
CDR3 DNA: TGTGCCAGCAGTGACGGACCGAACTATGGCTACACCTTC
CDR3 protein: CASSDGPNYGYTF

J gene: TRBJ2-7
D gene: .
V gene: TRBV2
clone size: .
CDR3 DNA: TGTGCCAGCAGTGCAAGCGGATTTCCATACGAGCAGTACTTC
CDR3 protein: CASSASGFPYEQYF

J gene: TRBJ2-2
D gene: .
V gene: TRBV2
clone size: .
CDR3 DNA: TGTGCCACCAAAGGGACCTACACCGGGGAGCTGTTTTTT
CDR3 protein: CATKGTYTGELFF

J gene: TRBJ2-2
D gene: TRBD2
V gene: TRBV27
clone size: .
CDR3 DNA: TGTGCCAGCAGTTTAGCGGGAGGTGGCACCGGGGAGCTGTTTTTT
CDR3 protein: CASSLAGGGTGELFF

J gene: TRBJ2-3
D gene: TRBD2
V gene: TRBV9
clone size: .
CDR3 DNA: TGTGCCAGCAGCGTAGGTAATAGCGGGAGCGGTGATACGCAGTATTTT
CDR3 protein: CASSVGNSGSGDTQYF

J gene: TRBJ1-2
D gene: TRBD1
V gene: TRBV29-1
clone size: .
CDR3 DNA: TGCAGCGCCGCGACAGGGGTGGGATATGGCTACACCTTC
CDR3 protein: CSAATGVGYGYTF

J gene: TRBJ2-2
D gene: .
V gene: TRBV7-8
clone size: .
CDR3 DNA: TGTGCCAGCAGCTTAGTAGCGCTGAACACCGGGGAGCTGTTTTTT
CDR3 protein: CASSLVALNTGELFF

J gene: TRBJ2-7
D gene: TRBD1
V gene: TRBV5-4
clone size: .
CDR3 DNA: TGTGCCAGCAGCTTGATAGGGACAGGGACCCACGAGCAGTACTTC
CDR3 protein: CASSLIGTGTHEQYF

J gene: TRBJ1-3
D gene: .
V gene: TRBV5-1
clone size: .
CDR3 DNA: TGCGCCAGCAGGTCTGGGTTGGCTGGAAACACCATATATTTT
CDR3 protein: CASRSGLAGNTIYF

J gene: TRBJ2-1
D gene: TRBD2
V gene: TRBV19
clone size: .
CDR3 DNA: TGTGCCAGTAGTATAGTTCGCGGGAGTTACAATGAGCAGTTCTTC
CDR3 protein: CASSIVRGSYNEQFF

J gene: TRBJ2-5
D gene: TRBD2
V gene: TRBV5-4
clone size: .
CDR3 DNA: TGTGCCAGCACGGATGGACTAGAAGAGACCCAGTACTTC
CDR3 protein: CASTDGLEETQYF

J gene: TRBJ2-7
D gene: TRBD1
V gene: TRBV19
clone size: .
CDR3 DNA: TGTGCCAGTAGTATAGGGGACAGGGGGACGGTCGAGCAGTACTTC
CDR3 protein: CASSIGDRGTVEQYF

J gene: TRBJ1-1
D gene: .
V gene: TRBV28
clone size: .
CDR3 DNA: TGTGCCAGCAGTTTCCACGGCTCCTGGGGGAACACTGAAGCTTTCTTT
CDR3 protein: CASSFHGSWGNTEAFF

J gene: TRBJ1-2
D gene: .
V gene: TRBV10-3
clone size: .
CDR3 DNA: TGTGCCATCAGTGACAGGGCGGCCTATGGCTACACCTTC
CDR3 protein: CAISDRAAYGYTF

J gene: TRBJ2-3
D gene: .
V gene: TRBV12-3/TRBV12-4
clone size: once
CDR3 DNA: TGTGCCAGCAGTTTTTTCACAGATACGCAGTATTTT
CDR3 protein: CASSFFTDTQYF

J gene: TRBJ2-7
D gene: TRBD1
V gene: TRBV5-1
clone size: .
CDR3 DNA: TGCGCCAGCAGCTCCGGGACAGGGCGATCCTACGAGCAGTACTTC
CDR3 protein: CASSSGTGRSYEQYF

J gene: TRBJ2-1
D gene: TRBD2
V gene: TRBV19
clone size: .
CDR3 DNA: TGTGCCAGTAGTATAGATGCTAGCGGCGATGAGCAGTTCTTC
CDR3 protein: CASSIDASGDEQFF